A single sample is the source of the 27 T cell receptor beta chains below, sequenced in a study of blood T cell repertoires in COVID-19. Method: immunoSEQ multiplex PCR; TCRdb's copy keeps in-frame clones and lacks some. The table lists some 200,000 clones, 65% to 90% of them singletons. The specimen was PBMCs or T cells enriched from blood (not recorded which). The source of these receptors is a woman in her sixties or seventies with acute COVID-19.

This clone was observed a few times. V and J are TRBV25-1 and TRBJ2-2; D may be TRBD1 (5 bases). Trimming cost V 1 base and J 4 bases, with 13 bases left between them. The CDR3 covers 16 residues. CDR1 MGHDK and CDR2 SYGVNS come from the germline V gene. CDR3 sequence reads: CASSESGAGRTGELFF. CDR3 coding DNA: TGTGCCAGCAGTGAATCTGGCGCAGGGCGCACCGGGGAGCTGTTTTTT.

The chain joins TRBV6-6 to TRBJ1-3, with D possibly matching TRBD1 (6 bases). Germline values: CDR1 MNHNY, CDR2 SVGAGI (reference sequence). CDR3 length equals 13 residues. V lost 7 bases, J lost 2 bases, and 9 bases lay in between. This chain's CDR3 is CASIPGAGNTIYF. CDR3 nucleotide sequence: TGTGCCAGCATCCCAGGGGCTGGAAACACCATATATTTT.

This clone was recorded a few times. This sequence joins TRBV27 and TRBJ1-5; no definite D call. V was clipped by 5 bases and J by 5 bases, with 10 bases between them. Germline V gives CDR1 MNHEY, CDR2 SMNVEV (reference sequence). The CDR3 sequence is 13 residues long. CDR3 region: CASSLDRYQPQHF. CDR3 DNA: TGTGCCAGCAGTCTAGACCGTTATCAGCCCCAGCATTTT.

The chain links TRBV3-1 (or the pseudogene TRBV3-2) to TRBJ2-1; 11 nucleotides align to TRBD2. There are 17 residues in the CDR3. The J segment lost 4 bases and the V segment lost 3 bases, leaving 8 bases of the junction unmatched. The germline gives CDR1 LGHDT, CDR2 YNNKEL (reference sequence). CDR3 DNA: TGTGCCAGCAGCCACCAAACTAGCGGGGGTCCTTACAATGAGCAGTTCTTC. It specifies CASSHQTSGGPYNEQFF.

The genes are TRBV3-1 (or the pseudogene TRBV3-2) and TRBJ2-6; 9 bases are a match to TRBD2. V trimming: 4 bases; J trimming: 3 bases; junction bases outside the gene matches: 7. Germline V CDR1 and CDR2: LGHDT, YNNKEL (reference sequence). CDR3 length equals 17 residues. CDR3 amino acids: CASSPDSGSGGANVLTF. The CDR3 DNA reads as TGTGCCAGCAGCCCAGATAGCGGGAGTGGTGGGGCCAACGTCCTGACTTTC.

This CDR3 is CAWSATVGGNTIYF. The CDR3 coding sequence is TGTGCCTGGAGTGCCACAGTGGGTGGAAACACCATATATTTT. J is TRBJ1-3 and V is TRBV30; D is unclear. Between the trimmed V and J ends, which lost 1 base and 3 bases, there was a span of 10 bases. The germline gives CDR1 GTSNPN, CDR2 SVGIG (reference sequence). This CDR3 spans 14 amino acids.

This clone was counted once. This chain uses TRBV7-9 with TRBJ2-7; tentatively, D is TRBD1 (6 bases). This CDR3 comprises 15 residues. Germline V gene lookup returns CDR1 SEHNR and CDR2 FQNEAQ (reference sequence). V lost 5 bases and J lost 2, with 16 bases in between. The CDR3 here is CASSPQKGGAYEQYF. CDR3 DNA sequence: TGTGCCAGCAGCCCGCAAAAAGGGGGAGCCTACGAGCAGTACTTC.

The rearrangement uses TRBV19 and TRBJ2-1; 7 bases are shared with TRBD2. This CDR3 region has 14 residues. J lost 6 bases, V lost 4 bases, and 6 bases had no gene match. Germline V lookup: CDR1 LNHDA, CDR2 SQIVND (reference sequence). In DNA, the CDR3 is TGTGCCAGTAGTACTTCAACGGGGGGCAATGAGCAGTTCTTC. Amino acid sequence: CASSTSTGGNEQFF.

The V call is TRBV23-1, the J call TRBJ1-6, with D uncertain. TRBV23-1 is placed among ORFs of uncertain function. There are 17 residues in the CDR3. Trimming cost V 0 bases and J 8 bases, with 17 bases left between them. The CDR3: CASSQSEHPPFDSPLHF. The CDR3 DNA is TGCGCCAGCAGTCAATCAGAACACCCACCCTTTGATTCACCCCTCCACTTT.

The chain employs TRBV2 and TRBJ2-3; 11 nucleotides align to TRBD2. V lost 5 bases to trimming and J lost 2 bases; unmatched junction nucleotides: 9. CDR3 length: 17 residues. Germline CDR1 SNHLY, CDR2 FYNNEI. CDR3 residues: CASSPLTSGDHTDTQYF. The CDR3 DNA reads TGTGCCAGCAGTCCCCTGACTAGCGGGGACCACACAGATACGCAGTATTTT.

This clone has a handful of counts. The chain joins TRBV5-1 to TRBJ1-1, with D perhaps TRBD1 (5 bases). Between the trimmed V and J ends, which lost 4 bases and 5 bases, there was a span of 12 bases. The CDR3 runs 13 residues. Germline V gene sequence: CDR1 SGHRS, CDR2 YFSETQ. The CDR3 DNA follows: TGCGCCAGCAGCGACGGGACTCGGACTGAAGCTTTCTTT. This codes for CASSDGTRTEAFF.

V gene TRBV4-1 combines with J gene TRBJ2-7, with D maybe TRBD2 (6 bases). CDR3 length: 15 residues. Germline CDR1 reads MGHRA; CDR2 reads YSYEKL. V lost 4 bases to trimming and J lost 0 bases, with 13 bases between them. CDR3 residues: CASSRSGRDSYEQYF. CDR3 nucleotide sequence: TGCGCCAGCAGCCGATCTGGGCGGGACTCCTACGAGCAGTACTTC.

Written as DNA, the CDR3 is TGTGCCAGCAGTTACTCGGACAGAGGAGGCAACATTCAGTACTTC. This encodes CASSYSDRGGNIQYF. The J gene is TRBJ2-4, the V gene TRBV6-5; D perhaps matches TRBD1 (6 bases). The CDR3 sequence is 15 residues long. CDR1 MNHEY and CDR2 SVGAGI come from the germline V gene. Trimming shortened V by 0 bases and J by 7 bases, and 13 bases separated the two germline ends.

This chain connects TRBV19 to TRBJ1-1; the D is unclear. The V gene's germline CDR1 is LNHDA and CDR2 SQIVND (reference sequence). V was pared by 3 bases and J by 1 base, with 6 bases between. The CDR3 totals 13 residues. The CDR3 sequence is CASSITENTEAFF. The CDR3 bases are TGTGCCAGTAGTATCACAGAGAACACTGAAGCTTTCTTT.

This clone has only a few counts. J is TRBJ1-5 and V is TRBV7-9; D might be TRBD1 (6 bases). Trimming cost V 0 bases and J 1 base, with 16 bases left between them. Germline assignment: CDR1 SEHNR and CDR2 FQNEAQ (reference sequence). The CDR3 has 18 amino acids. Here the CDR3 reads CASSLASSRTDSNQPQHF. In nucleotides, the CDR3 is TGTGCCAGCAGCTTAGCCTCGAGCCGGACAGACAGCAATCAGCCCCAGCATTTT.

The chain links TRBV28 to TRBJ1-1; TRBD1 is a possible D gene (5 bases). CDR3 size: 13 residues. V lost 3 bases and J 1 base, leaving 6 bases between the germline ends. CDR1 is MDHEN and CDR2 is SYDVKM in the germline V gene. CDR3 in amino acids: CASSLTENTEAFF. The CDR3 nucleotides are TGTGCCAGCAGTTTGACAGAGAACACTGAAGCTTTCTTT.

The V gene is TRBV30, the J gene TRBJ1-6; TRBD1 matches 8 bases. Trimming took 4 bases from V and 7 from J; bases not matched to a gene: 6. CDR1 and CDR2 from the germline V gene are GTSNPN and SVGIG (reference sequence). The CDR3 runs to 14 residues. The CDR3 DNA sequence: TGTGCCTGGAACTCACAGGGGGAGAATTCACCCCTCCACTTT. Amino acids: CAWNSQGENSPLHF.

This clone was seen a handful of times. The chain employs TRBV29-1 and TRBJ2-7, with 8 bases matching TRBD1. The V gene end was trimmed by 6 bases and the J gene end by 6 bases; junction bases not matched to a gene: 4. The length of the CDR3 is 11 residues. CDR1 SQVTM and CDR2 ANQGSEA come from the germline V gene. The CDR3 nucleotides are TGCAGCGTCTCTGGACAGGGCGAGCAGTACTTC. This translates into CSVSGQGEQYF.

V is TRBV28 and J is TRBJ2-2; 8 nucleotides agree with TRBD2. V shed 6 bases and J 0 bases; nucleotides not matched to a gene: 3. The CDR3 runs to 15 residues. The germline V gene encodes CDR1 MDHEN and CDR2 SYDVKM. CDR3 sequence: CASSNGGANTGELFF. Written as DNA, the CDR3 is TGTGCCAGCAGCAACGGGGGGGCGAACACCGGGGAGCTGTTTTTT.

This clone showed up many times. V and J are TRBV13 and TRBJ1-4, with unresolved D. There are 14 residues in the CDR3. V gave up 5 bases and J gave up 8 bases, with 15 bases separating them. Germline V gene sequence: CDR1 PRHDT, CDR2 FYEKMQ (reference sequence). Here the CDR3 reads CASSRPRDSEKLFF. CDR3 sequence (DNA): TGTGCCAGCAGCCGTCCGAGGGATTCGGAAAAACTGTTTTTT.

The chain combines TRBV29-1 with TRBJ2-1; D remains ambiguous. Trimming left V 7 bases short and J 8 bases short, with 18 bases between. Germline V gives CDR1 SQVTM, CDR2 ANQGSEA. The CDR3 covers 13 residues. The chain's CDR3 is CSARRRPEDEQFF. The CDR3 DNA reads TGCAGCGCCCGTCGAAGACCCGAGGATGAGCAGTTCTTC.

V and J are TRBV6-5 and TRBJ2-1; 8 nucleotides agree with TRBD1. The germline gives CDR1 MNHEY, CDR2 SVGAGI. Trimming cost V 6 bases and J 9 bases; bases outside gene matches: 7. The CDR3 has 13 amino acids. The CDR3 DNA reads TGTGCCAGCAGGAAACAGGGGGTCCTTGAGCAGTTCTTC. As protein: CASRKQGVLEQFF.

The gene calls are TRBV9 and TRBJ2-3; D possibly corresponds to TRBD2 (7 bases). The CDR3 loop spans 15 amino acids. V was cut by 3 bases and J by 2 bases, with 13 bases left in between. Germline lookup yields CDR1 SGDLS and CDR2 YYNGEE. The CDR3 is CASSGGGGLTDTQYF. CDR3 nucleotide sequence: TGTGCCAGCAGCGGCGGGGGCGGACTCACAGATACGCAGTATTTT.

This chain connects TRBV19 to TRBJ1-4, with 8 bases identical to TRBD1. Germline CDR1 is LNHDA and CDR2 is SQIVND (reference sequence). The CDR3 is 18 amino acids. V lost 5 bases to trimming and J lost 5 bases; unmatched junction nucleotides: 16. The CDR3: CASSLRDRFNIQNEKLFF. CDR3 DNA: TGTGCCAGTAGTCTCCGGGACAGGTTCAATATACAGAATGAAAAACTGTTTTTT.

This chain connects TRBV9 to TRBJ1-1, with 7 bases that match TRBD1. Trimming removed 0 bases from V and 2 bases from J; junction bases left unmatched: 1. In germline, CDR1 is SGDLS, CDR2 YYNGEE. CDR3 length: 14 residues. CDR3 sequence reads: CASSVDRGNTEAFF. Written as DNA, the CDR3 is TGTGCCAGCAGCGTAGACAGGGGAAACACTGAAGCTTTCTTT.

V usage is TRBV3-1 (or the pseudogene TRBV3-2) and J usage is TRBJ1-1; no clear D gene. The CDR3 sequence is 13 residues long. Trimming cost V 5 bases and J 6 bases, with 13 bases left between them. CDR1 is LGHDT, CDR2 YNNKEL, per germline (reference sequence). The CDR3 loop reads CASSSGPGSEAFF. CDR3 nucleotide sequence: TGTGCCAGCAGCTCAGGCCCCGGCTCTGAAGCTTTCTTT.

J is TRBJ2-3 and V is TRBV19; 10 bases line up with TRBD2. The CDR3 has 15 amino acids. The V gene end was trimmed by 6 bases and the J gene end by 1 base; junction bases not matched to a gene: 4. Germline-derived CDR1 and CDR2 are LNHDA and SQIVND (reference sequence). The DNA of the CDR3 is TGTGCCAGTAGGCGCGGACTAGCGGGCACAGATACGCAGTATTTT. This codes for CASRRGLAGTDTQYF.